Reported below is one T cell receptor beta chain. Expressed TCRB transcripts were sequenced because the isolated RNA had all been reverse transcribed beforehand. Profiling relied on immunoSEQ multiplex PCR, and the TCRdb table lists in-frame clones only, not all of them. The sample holds about 330,000 clones, 8% to 13% seen once. These data originate in a study of beta chain features in type 1 diabetes. Unmatched junction bases numbered 5, after V lost 4 bases and J lost 4 bases. This CDR3 is built from 15 residues. Germline CDR1 SGDLS, CDR2 YYNGEE. This TCR derives from a woman in her 30s in good health. The chain combines TRBV9 with TRBJ2-3; TRBD2 aligns across 11 bases. The sequencing input was naive CD4+ T cells from blood. CDR3 bases: TGTGCCAGCAGCTATTATAGCGGGAGGGCAGATACGCAGTATTTT. It translates to CASSYYSGRADTQYF.